This entry describes one T cell receptor beta chain. This CDR3 is built from 15 residues. Germline V CDR1 and CDR2: SGHNT, YYREEE (reference sequence). Deletions cut 0 bases from V and 4 bases from J, with 13 bases between. The table came from immunoSEQ multiplex PCR; TCRdb's copy has only in-frame clones and leaves some out. The table records about 550,000 clones, roughly 95% of them present only once. As defined, naive CD8 cells were CD45RO-negative and positively selected for CCR7, with terminally differentiated effector memory CD45RA+ cells excluded. The entry originates in a study of shared clonotypes between healthy human individuals.

The sequence was obtained from a woman in her thirties in good health. The specimen sequenced was naive CD8+ T cells sorted from blood. V is TRBV5-4 and J is TRBJ1-2; possible D gene TRBD1, 6 bases. The CDR3 DNA sequence: TGTGCCAGCAGCTTGGGGGCAGGGGCCAGCTATGGCTACACCTTC. It is translated as CASSLGAGASYGYTF.